This T cell receptor (beta chain) was obtained from a study of molecular identifiers for immune sequencing clone quantification. Germline V CDR1 and CDR2: SGHDN, FVKESK. The CDR3 length is 13 residues. Trimming took 3 bases from V and 6 from J; bases not matched to a gene: 2. In TCRdb, the PCR reads were re-called with MiXCR into one record per CDR3 protein. Counted here are over 550,000 distinct CDR3 sequences, 25% occurring once; the ten biggest clones make up 0.78%. Study-level findings and limits: Barcodes shared by identical TCR molecules could lead to underestimated sizes of highly expanded clones. Researchers reportedly could pick up spiked Jurkat TCR RNA from one cell mixed into one million naive cells.

Naive CD8 libraries came from around 18,000 to 910,000 sorted cells with 10%, 30% or 50% RNA. This clonotype was counted at least ten times. The antigen remains unidentified. This sequence originates from a human donor in good health. Some libraries in this study had Jurkat cell RNA spiked in. Specimen: naive CD8+ T cells from blood, with Jurkat cell RNA spiked in. Subset noted: FACS-sorted CD8+CD4-CCR7+CD45RA+ naive T cells. This sequence joins TRBV14 and TRBJ1-1; 9 bases fit TRBD1. For the CDR3, the DNA is TGTGCCAGCAGCCAGGGGACAGGGTCTGAAGCTTTCTTT. This translates into CASSQGTGSEAFF.